This TCR beta chain was documented in a study of identical twins. The germline gives CDR1 SGHTA, CDR2 FQGTGA. The V segment lost 4 bases and the J segment 7 bases; nucleotides outside the gene matches: 3. The CDR3 loop spans 13 amino acids. MiXCR was run by TCRdb on the 5' RACE reads, yielding one entry per CDR3 protein. The data hold roughly 690,000 distinct CDR3 sequences, with approximately 22% observed a single time. The sample also formed part of further work on T cells expressing NK-cell markers. From that report: TCR beta repertoires came from sorted CD3+CD56+NKG2C+, CD3+CD56+NKG2C- and CD3+CD56-NKG2C+ T cells. Eight donors were sequenced, seven testing HCMV-seropositive and one testing seronegative. In a group of 5 or 6 donors, dominant NKG2C+ clonotypes represented 1.0-7.0% of CD8+ T cells. It was still unclear whether expanded NKG2C+ T cell clones were HCMV specific.

The receptor comes from a woman in her late teens or twenties in good health. The chain uses TRBV7-3 and TRBJ2-4, with 8 bases aligning to TRBD1. The material sequenced was PBMCs. Here the CDR3 reads CASSSGTGNIQYF. DNA of the CDR3: TGTGCCAGCAGCTCCGGGACAGGCAACATTCAGTACTTC.